The rows below give T cell receptor beta chains drawn from one sample of a study of cytomegalovirus exposure and HLA in healthy donors. The method was immunoSEQ multiplex PCR; TCRdb's version includes in-frame clones alone and lacks a portion of them. The data show about 130,000 clones, around 80% seen once. Sequencing was performed on PBMCs. These receptors all stem from a man aged 30 to 45 in good health and CMV-seropositive. Both conserved end residues are part of each CDR3. A D gene is named only where the DNA matches it firmly. Where a row states a size, it is once, few, many or the class of an expanded clone; other rows omit it.

>TRBV28|few|TRBJ2-3|-
CASSYVPYGDSSTDTQYF
TGTGCCAGCAGTTACGTACCGTATGGAGATTCTAGCACAGATACGCAGTATTTT
>TRBV7-8|-|TRBJ2-5|TRBD2
CASSLVRLAGIETQYF
TGTGCCAGCAGCTTAGTGCGACTAGCGGGCATAGAGACCCAGTACTTC
>TRBV5-5|-|TRBJ2-1|-
CASSLGSGTNEQFF
TGTGCCAGCAGCTTGGGAAGCGGAACCAATGAGCAGTTCTTC
>TRBV28|-|TRBJ1-3|TRBD1
CASSRPPNRGQGAGNTIYF
TGTGCCAGCAGCCGACCGCCTAACCGGGGACAGGGTGCGGGAAACACCATATATTTT
>TRBV27|-|TRBJ2-7|TRBD2
CASSEGTSGTSYEQYF
TGTGCCAGCAGCGAAGGGACTAGCGGTACCTCCTACGAGCAGTACTTC
>TRBV9|-|TRBJ2-7|-
CASSVDISYEQYF
TGTGCCAGCAGCGTAGACATCTCCTACGAGCAGTACTTC
>TRBV10-1|-|TRBJ2-1|TRBD2
CASSEGLAGGLEQFF
TGCGCCAGCAGTGAGGGGCTAGCGGGAGGTCTCGAGCAGTTCTTC
>TRBV7-9|-|TRBJ1-2|-
CASSQRQAPIDGYTF
TGTGCCAGCAGCCAAAGGCAGGCGCCAATTGATGGCTACACCTTC
>TRBV7-3|few|TRBJ2-1|TRBD2
CASSYSGNSYNEQFF
TGTGCCAGCAGTTATAGCGGGAACTCCTACAATGAGCAGTTCTTC
>TRBV7-2|-|TRBJ2-5|-
CASSLNKETQYF
TGTGCCAGCAGCTTGAACAAAGAGACCCAGTACTTC
>TRBV2|few|TRBJ2-3|TRBD2
CASRERGTSLDTQYF
TGTGCCAGCAGAGAAAGGGGGACTAGCTTGGATACGCAGTATTTT
>TRBV10-1|-|TRBJ2-6|-
CASNPKSILVSGANVLTF
TGCGCCAGCAATCCTAAGTCCATTCTAGTCTCTGGGGCCAACGTCCTGACTTTC
>TRBV25-1|-|TRBJ2-2|-
CASSESGRAGELFF
TGTGCCAGCAGTGAGAGTGGTCGCGCCGGGGAGCTGTTTTTT
>TRBV15|-|TRBJ2-7|TRBD2
CATSRDSGKYEQYF
TGTGCCACCAGCAGAGATAGCGGGAAATACGAGCAGTACTTC
>TRBV5-1|-|TRBJ2-1|TRBD2
CASSLLAGENEQFF
TGCGCCAGCAGCTTGCTAGCGGGAGAGAATGAGCAGTTCTTC
>TRBV29-1|few|TRBJ1-1|-
CSVYGPGTEAFF
TGCAGCGTTTATGGGCCGGGGACTGAAGCTTTCTTT
>TRBV30|-|TRBJ2-5|-
CAWSVFGESGHF
TGTGCCTGGAGTGTGTTCGGGGAGAGTGGGCACTTC
>TRBV5-1|-|TRBJ1-1|-
CASTMAQGPSTEAFF
TGCGCCAGCACTATGGCGCAGGGCCCGAGCACTGAAGCTTTCTTT
>TRBV5-8|-|TRBJ1-4|-
CASSLGSHNEKLFF
TGTGCCAGCAGCTTGGGAAGCCATAATGAAAAACTGTTTTTT
>TRBV29-1|-|TRBJ1-3|-
CSVPGSGNTIYF
TGCAGCGTTCCCGGCTCTGGAAACACCATATATTTT
>TRBV6-1|-|TRBJ2-2|TRBD1
CASSQGAGELFF
TGTGCCAGCAGCCAGGGGGCCGGGGAGCTGTTTTTT
>TRBV7-2|-|TRBJ2-1|TRBD2
CASTVLAGAYSEQFF
TGTGCCAGCACCGTACTAGCGGGAGCATACAGTGAGCAGTTCTTC